This T cell receptor (beta chain) was observed in a study of CD8+ T cells in alopecia areata. The sequencing template was cDNA reverse transcribed from extracted RNA. Sequenced by immunoSEQ multiplex PCR; TCRdb stores in-frame clones only, minus some. The sample includes approximately 210,000 clones, roughly three fifths of them seen just once. The V gene's germline CDR1 is GTSNPN and CDR2 SVGIG (reference sequence). The V gene lost 3 bases and the J gene lost 4 bases, with 9 bases spanning the gap. The CDR3 sequence is 12 residues long. A remark on this clone: Its cognate antigen is unknown. The same CDR3 also results from other DNA sequences found in this sample.

As for treatment: oral pan-JAK inhibitor, 5-10 mg twice daily. Whole-study findings and limits: Many expanded lesional clones persisted in scalp and blood during tofacitinib.

The source material was CD4+ T cells sorted from blood, sampled around week 42, from a patient treated with tofacitinib. The rearrangement links TRBV30 to TRBJ1-1; D uncertain. This TCR was recovered from a human donor with alopecia areata. The CDR3 nucleotides are TGTGCCTGGAGCGCCGGTGCCACTGAAGCTTTCTTT. It encodes CAWSAGATEAFF.